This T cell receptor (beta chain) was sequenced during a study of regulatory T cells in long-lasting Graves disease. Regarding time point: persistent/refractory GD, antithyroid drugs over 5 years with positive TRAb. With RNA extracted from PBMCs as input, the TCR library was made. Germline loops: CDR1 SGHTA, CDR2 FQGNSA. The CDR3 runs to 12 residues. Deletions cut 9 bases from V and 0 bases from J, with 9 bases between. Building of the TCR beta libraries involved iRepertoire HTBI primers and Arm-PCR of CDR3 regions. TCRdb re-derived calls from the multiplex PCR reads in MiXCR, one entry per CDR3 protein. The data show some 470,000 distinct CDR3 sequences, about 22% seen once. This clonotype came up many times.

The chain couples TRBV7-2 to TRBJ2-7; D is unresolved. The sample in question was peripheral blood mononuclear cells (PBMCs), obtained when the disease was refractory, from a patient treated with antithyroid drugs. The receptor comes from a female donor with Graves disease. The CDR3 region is CASSAPSYEQYF. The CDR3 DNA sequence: TGTGCCAGTTCAGCGCCCTCCTACGAGCAGTACTTC.